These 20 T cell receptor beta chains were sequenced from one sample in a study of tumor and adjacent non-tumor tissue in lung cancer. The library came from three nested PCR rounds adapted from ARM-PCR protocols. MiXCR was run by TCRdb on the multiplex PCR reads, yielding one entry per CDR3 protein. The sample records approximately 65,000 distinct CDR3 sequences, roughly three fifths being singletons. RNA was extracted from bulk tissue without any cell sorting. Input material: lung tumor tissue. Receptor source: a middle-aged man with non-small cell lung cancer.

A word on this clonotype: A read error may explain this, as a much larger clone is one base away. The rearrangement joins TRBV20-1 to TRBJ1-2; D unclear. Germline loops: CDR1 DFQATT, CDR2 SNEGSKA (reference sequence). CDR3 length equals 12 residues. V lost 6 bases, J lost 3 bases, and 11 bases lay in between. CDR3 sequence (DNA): TGCAGTGCGTCGACATTGGACTATGGCTACACCTTC. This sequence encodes CSASTLDYGYTF.

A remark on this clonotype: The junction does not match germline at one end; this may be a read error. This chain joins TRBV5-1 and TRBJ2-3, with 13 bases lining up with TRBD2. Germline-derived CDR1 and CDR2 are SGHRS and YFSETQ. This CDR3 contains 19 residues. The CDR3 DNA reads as TGCGCCAGCACCCCGGGACTAGCGGGATTTGCAGCCACCACAGATACTCAGTATTTT. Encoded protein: CASTPGLAGFAATTDTQYF.

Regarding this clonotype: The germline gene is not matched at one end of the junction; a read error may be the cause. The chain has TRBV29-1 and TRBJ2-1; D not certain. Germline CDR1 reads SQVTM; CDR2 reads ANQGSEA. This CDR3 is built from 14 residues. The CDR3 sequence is CTVDTVLFNNEQFF. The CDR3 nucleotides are TGCACCGTTGACACTGTACTCTTTAACAATGAGCAGTTCTTC.

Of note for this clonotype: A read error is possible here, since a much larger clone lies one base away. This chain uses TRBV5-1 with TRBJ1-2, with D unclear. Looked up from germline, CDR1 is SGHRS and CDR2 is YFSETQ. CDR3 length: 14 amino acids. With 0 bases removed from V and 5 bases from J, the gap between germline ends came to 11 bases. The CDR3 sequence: CASSLVLPRYGYTF. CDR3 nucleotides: TGCGCCAGCAGCTTGGTCCTCCCAAGATATGGCTACACCTTC.

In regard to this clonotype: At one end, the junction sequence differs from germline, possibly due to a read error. The CDR3 protein is CASSPPGLVYEQYF. The CDR3 DNA reads TGTGCCAGCAGTCCACCGGGACTAGTCTACGAGCAATACTTC. J is TRBJ2-7 and V is TRBV28; TRBD2 matches 8 bases. The germline gives CDR1 MDHEN, CDR2 SYDVKM. The CDR3 has 14 residues.

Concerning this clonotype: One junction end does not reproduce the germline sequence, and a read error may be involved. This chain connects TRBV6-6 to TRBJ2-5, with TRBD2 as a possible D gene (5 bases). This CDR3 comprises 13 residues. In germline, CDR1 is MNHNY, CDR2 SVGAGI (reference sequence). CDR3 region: CASSYSGVETQYF. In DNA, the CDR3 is TGTGCCAGTAGTTACTCCGGGGTCGAGACCCAGTACTTC.

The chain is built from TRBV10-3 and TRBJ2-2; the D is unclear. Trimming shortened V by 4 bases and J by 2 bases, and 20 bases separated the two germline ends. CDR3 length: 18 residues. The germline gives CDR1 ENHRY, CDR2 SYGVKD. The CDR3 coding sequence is TGTGCCATCAGTGTGTGGGGATCCGGACCTACTAACACCGGGGAGCTGTTTTTT. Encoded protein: CAISVWGSGPTNTGELFF.

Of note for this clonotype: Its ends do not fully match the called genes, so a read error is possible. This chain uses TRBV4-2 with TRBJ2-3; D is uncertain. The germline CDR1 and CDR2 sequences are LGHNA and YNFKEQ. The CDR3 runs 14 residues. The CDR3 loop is CASTLERSTDTQYF. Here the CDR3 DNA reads TGTGCCAGCACCCTCGAGCGCAGCACAGATACACAGTATTTT.

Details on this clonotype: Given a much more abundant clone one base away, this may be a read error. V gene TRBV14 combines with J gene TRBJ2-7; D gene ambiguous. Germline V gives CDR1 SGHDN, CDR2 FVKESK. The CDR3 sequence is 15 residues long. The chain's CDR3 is CANSQDTGFHYEQYF. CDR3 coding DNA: TGTGCCAACAGCCAAGATACCGGCTTCCATTACGAGCAGTACTTC.

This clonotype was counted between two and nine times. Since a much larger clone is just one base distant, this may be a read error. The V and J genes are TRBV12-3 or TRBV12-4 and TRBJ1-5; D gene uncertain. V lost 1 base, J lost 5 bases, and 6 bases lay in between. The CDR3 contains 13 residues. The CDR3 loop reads CASSLVRDQPQHF. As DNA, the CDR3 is TGTGCCAGCAGTTTAGTTCGGGATCAGCCCCAGCATTTT.

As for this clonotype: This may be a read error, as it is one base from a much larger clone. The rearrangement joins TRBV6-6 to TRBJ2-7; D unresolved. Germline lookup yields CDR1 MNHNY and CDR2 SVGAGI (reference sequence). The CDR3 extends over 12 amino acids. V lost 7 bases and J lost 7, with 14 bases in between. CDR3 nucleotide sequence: TGTGCCAGCACCTTCGGGCTGGGGGAGCAGTACTTC. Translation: CASTFGLGEQYF.

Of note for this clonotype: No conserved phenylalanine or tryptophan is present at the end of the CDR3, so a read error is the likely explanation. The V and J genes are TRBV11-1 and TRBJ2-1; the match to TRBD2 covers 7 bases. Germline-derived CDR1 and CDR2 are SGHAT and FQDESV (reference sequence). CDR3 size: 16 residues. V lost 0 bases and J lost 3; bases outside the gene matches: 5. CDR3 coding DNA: TGTGCCAGCAGCTTAGCTGCGACTAGCCACTACAATGAGCAGTTCCAC. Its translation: CASSLAATSHYNEQFH.

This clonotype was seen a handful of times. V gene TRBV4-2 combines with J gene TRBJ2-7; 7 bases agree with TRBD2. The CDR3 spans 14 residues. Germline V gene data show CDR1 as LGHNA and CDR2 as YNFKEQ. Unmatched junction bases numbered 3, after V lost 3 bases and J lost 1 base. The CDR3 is CASSHQRDSYEQYF. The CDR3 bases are TGTGCCAGCAGCCACCAGCGGGATTCCTACGAGCAGTACTTC.

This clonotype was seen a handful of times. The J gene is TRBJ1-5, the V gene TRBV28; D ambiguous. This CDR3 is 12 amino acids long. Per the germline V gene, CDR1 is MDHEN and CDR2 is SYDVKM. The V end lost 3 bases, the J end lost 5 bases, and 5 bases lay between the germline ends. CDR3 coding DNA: TGTGCCAGCAGTTTGGAGCATCAGCCCCAGCATTTT. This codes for CASSLEHQPQHF. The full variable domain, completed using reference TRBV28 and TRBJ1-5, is DVKVTQSSRYLVKRTGEKVFLECVQDMDHENMFWYRQDPGLGLRLIYFSYDVKMKEKGDIPEGYSVSREKKERFSLILESASTNQTSMYLCASSLEHQPQHFGDGTRLSIL.

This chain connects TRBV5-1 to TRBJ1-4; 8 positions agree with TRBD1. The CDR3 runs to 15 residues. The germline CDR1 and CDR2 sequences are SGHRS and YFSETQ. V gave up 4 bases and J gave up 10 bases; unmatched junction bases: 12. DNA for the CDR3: TGCGCCAGCAGCCCCTCGAGCGGACAGGGCGCAAAACTGTTTTTT. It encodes CASSPSSGQGAKLFF.

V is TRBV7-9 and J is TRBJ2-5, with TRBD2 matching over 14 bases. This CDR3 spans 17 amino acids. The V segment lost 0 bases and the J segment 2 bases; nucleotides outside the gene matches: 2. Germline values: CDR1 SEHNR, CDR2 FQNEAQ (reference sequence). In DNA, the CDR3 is TGTGCCAGCAGCTTAGCCGGGACTAGCGGGGGACAAGAGACCCAGTACTTC. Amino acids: CASSLAGTSGGQETQYF.

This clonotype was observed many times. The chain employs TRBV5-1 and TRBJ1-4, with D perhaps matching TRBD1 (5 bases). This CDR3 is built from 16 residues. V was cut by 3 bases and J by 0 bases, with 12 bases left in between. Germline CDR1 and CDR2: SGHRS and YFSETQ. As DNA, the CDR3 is TGCGCCAGCAGCTACGGAGGGGCTGCAACTAATGAAAAACTGTTTTTT. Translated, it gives CASSYGGAATNEKLFF.

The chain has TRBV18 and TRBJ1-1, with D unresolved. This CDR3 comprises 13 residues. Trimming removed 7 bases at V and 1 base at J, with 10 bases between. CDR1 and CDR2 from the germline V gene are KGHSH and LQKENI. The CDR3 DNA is TGTGCCAGCTGCCTCGGGCAGAACACTGAAGCTTTCTTT. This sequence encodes CASCLGQNTEAFF.

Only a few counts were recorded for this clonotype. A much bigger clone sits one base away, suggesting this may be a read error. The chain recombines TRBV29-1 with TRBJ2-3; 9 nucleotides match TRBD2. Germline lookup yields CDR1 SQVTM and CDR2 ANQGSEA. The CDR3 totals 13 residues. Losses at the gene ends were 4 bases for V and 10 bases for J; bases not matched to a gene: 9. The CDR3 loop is CSVASGDNDAQYF. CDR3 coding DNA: TGCAGCGTTGCTAGCGGGGACAATGATGCGCAGTATTTT.

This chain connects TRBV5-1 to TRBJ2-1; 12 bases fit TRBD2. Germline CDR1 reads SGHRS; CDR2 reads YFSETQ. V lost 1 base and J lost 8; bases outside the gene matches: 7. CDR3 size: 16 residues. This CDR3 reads CASSLQTSGSSHEQFF. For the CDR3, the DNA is TGCGCCAGCAGCTTGCAGACTAGCGGGAGCAGCCATGAGCAGTTCTTC.